Each of the 11 T cell receptor beta chains below was sequenced from the same sample in a study of blood T cell repertoires in COVID-19. Method: immunoSEQ multiplex PCR; TCRdb's copy keeps in-frame clones and lacks some. The sample records roughly 330,000 clones, about 85% being singletons. The sequencing input was PBMCs or T cells enriched from blood (not recorded which). Receptors originate from a woman between 25 and 40 years old who had recovered from COVID-19.

This clone was picked up one time. V is TRBV11-2 and J is TRBJ2-5; 8 bases fit TRBD2. CDR3 size: 14 residues. In germline, CDR1 is SGHAT, CDR2 FQNNGV. V lost 2 bases to trimming and J lost 2 bases; unmatched junction nucleotides: 1. The CDR3 DNA reads as TGTGCCAGCAGCTTACGCGGGGGGCAAGAGACCCAGTACTTC. Its translation is CASSLRGGQETQYF. The complete variable domain, with remaining parts taken from reference TRBV11-2 and TRBJ2-5, reads EAGVAQSPRYKIIEKRQSVAFWCNPISGHATLYWYQQILGQGPKLLIQFQNNGVVDDSQLPKDRFSAERLKGVDSTLKIQPAKLEDSAVYLCASSLRGGQETQYFGPGTRLLVL.

The chain uses TRBV29-1 and TRBJ2-5, with 7 bases that match TRBD2. Looked up from germline, CDR1 is SQVTM and CDR2 is ANQGSEA. Germline trimming cut 5 bases from V and 5 bases from J; bases unmatched to any gene: 14. The CDR3 is 15 residues long. The CDR3 is CSVWLAAGTRETQYF. The CDR3 coding sequence is TGCAGCGTTTGGCTAGCAGCGGGGACCAGGGAGACCCAGTACTTC.

The gene calls are TRBV6-5 and TRBJ2-3, with D possibly matching TRBD1 (6 bases). Germline values: CDR1 MNHEY, CDR2 SVGAGI. Trimming shortened V by 7 bases and J by 5 bases, and 13 bases separated the two germline ends. The length of the CDR3 is 13 residues. CDR3: CASNQGGGDTQYF. In nucleotides, the CDR3 is TGTGCCAGCAACCAAGGGGGTGGAGATACGCAGTATTTT.

The chain combines TRBV6-1 with TRBJ2-1; 14 bases map to TRBD2. Germline assignment: CDR1 MNHNS and CDR2 SASEGT. J gave up 8 bases and V 4 bases, and 10 bases lay outside the gene matches. The CDR3 has 17 residues. CDR3: CASSAGAGTSGGYEQFF. The CDR3 DNA sequence: TGTGCCAGCAGTGCCGGTGCCGGGACTAGCGGGGGTTATGAGCAGTTCTTC.

The genes are TRBV30 and TRBJ1-2, with a tentative D call TRBD1 (5 bases). This CDR3 is built from 11 residues. The ends were cut back, 5 bases at V and 8 bases at J, with 12 bases in the middle. In germline, CDR1 is GTSNPN, CDR2 SVGIG (reference sequence). CDR3 region: CAWGAGIGYTF. DNA for the CDR3: TGTGCCTGGGGGGCAGGCATAGGCTACACCTTC. Full variable domain (remainder filled in from reference TRBV30 and TRBJ1-2): SQTIHQWPATLVQPVGSPLSLECTVEGTSNPNLYWYRQAAGRGLQLLFYSVGIGQISSEVPQNLSASRPQDRQFILSSKKLLLSDSGFYLCAWGAGIGYTFGSGTRLTVV.

This sequence joins TRBV6-5 and TRBJ2-7, with 9 bases identical to TRBD1. Looked up from germline, CDR1 is MNHEY and CDR2 is SVGAGI. This CDR3 is built from 12 residues. The V and J ends lost 8 bases and 3 bases, in that order; junction bases with no gene match: 2. Here the CDR3 DNA reads TGTGCCAGCCCGGGACAGGGCTACGAGCAGTACTTC. It encodes CASPGQGYEQYF.

In DNA form, the CDR3 reads TGTGCCAGCAGCCAAGACACCGGCAGGACTGAAGCTTTCTTT. Translating it yields CASSQDTGRTEAFF. The gene calls are TRBV4-2 and TRBJ1-1, with D unresolved. The CDR3 is 14 residues long. CDR1 is LGHNA and CDR2 is YNFKEQ in the germline V gene. Trimming removed 0 bases from V and 5 bases from J, with 10 bases in between.

The CDR3 reads CASSRQEGTEAFF. The CDR3 DNA reads as TGTGCCAGCTCACGTCAGGAAGGCACTGAAGCTTTCTTT. The rearrangement links TRBV18 to TRBJ1-1; D ambiguous. Germline assignment: CDR1 KGHSH and CDR2 LQKENI. The CDR3 consists of 13 residues. V was clipped by 4 bases and J by 4 bases, with 10 bases between them.

The chain joins TRBV30 to TRBJ2-7; TRBD1 matches at 9 bases. The V segment lost 2 bases and the J segment 3 bases; nucleotides outside the gene matches: 5. This CDR3 has 14 residues. The V gene's germline CDR1 is GTSNPN and CDR2 SVGIG (reference sequence). The CDR3 sequence is CAWSSADRGYEQYF. CDR3 nucleotides: TGTGCCTGGAGTTCGGCGGACAGGGGCTACGAGCAGTACTTC.

The chain recombines TRBV5-4 with TRBJ2-7; TRBD1 agrees at 7 bases. The CDR3 sequence is 14 residues long. Looked up from germline, CDR1 is SGHNT and CDR2 is YYREEE (reference sequence). V shed 1 base and J 2 bases; nucleotides not matched to a gene: 3. The CDR3 DNA reads as TGTGCCAGCAGCTTGCGGGACAGAGCCTACGAGCAGTACTTC. Protein: CASSLRDRAYEQYF.

The chain joins TRBV7-3 to TRBJ2-7; 7 nucleotides align to TRBD2. V lost 5 bases to trimming and J lost 0 bases; unmatched junction nucleotides: 7. The CDR3 contains 15 residues. Germline V gene sequence: CDR1 SGHTA, CDR2 FQGTGA. The CDR3 sequence: CASSLSGDLSYEQYF. For the CDR3, the DNA is TGTGCCAGCAGCCTGAGCGGGGACCTCTCCTACGAGCAGTACTTC. Supplemented by reference TRBV7-3 and TRBJ2-7, the full variable domain reads GAGVSQTPSNKVTEKGKYVELRCDPISGHTALYWYRQSLGQGPEFLIYFQGTGAADDSGLPNDRFFAVRPEGSVSTLKIQRTERGDSAVYLCASSLSGDLSYEQYFGPGTRLTVT.